This T cell receptor beta chain was sequenced in a study of CD8+ T cells in alopecia areata. Findings of the study overall: Normal skin's resident alphabeta T cells are also sequenced in scalp samples. Shared TCR sequences were less clear between patients than in mice, possibly partly from HLA diversity.

Sequencing relied on a cDNA template that was reverse transcribed from extracted RNA. Assay: immunoSEQ multiplex PCR; the TCRdb copy retains only in-frame clones and omits some. Of roughly 150,000 clones in the sample, 45% to 55% were seen once. V was trimmed by 0 bases and J by 9 bases, leaving 7 bases between them. The length of the CDR3 is 12 residues. The germline V gene encodes CDR1 MNHNY and CDR2 SVGAGI (reference sequence). On this clone itself: The antigen is undetermined.

This chain links TRBV6-6 with TRBJ2-3; D remains unclear. The sequence was obtained from a human donor with alopecia areata. Sample: CD8+ T cells sorted from blood, taken at week 0. The CDR3 DNA is TGTGCCAGCAGTTACTCGGATTTGACGCAGTATTTT. This encodes CASSYSDLTQYF.